One and the same sample provided the 24 T cell receptor beta chains below, sequenced in a study of beta chain features in type 1 diabetes. Antigens for these TCRs are unknown. Study-wide points: TCRB CDR3 length was moderately but significantly reduced in all four CD4+ subsets of Type 1 diabetes patients.

Reverse transcribing all isolated RNA meant expressed TCRB transcripts were sequenced. Repertoires were generated with immunoSEQ multiplex PCR, while TCRdb's copy carries only in-frame clones and drops some. The sample has around 160,000 clones; 6.5% to 10% are singletons. The sequencing input was central memory CD4+ T cells from blood. The source is a woman aged 18 to 35 with type 1 diabetes.

The chain employs TRBV28 and TRBJ2-1; 8 bases fit TRBD1. The germline V gene encodes CDR1 MDHEN and CDR2 SYDVKM. The CDR3 has 13 residues. V was clipped by 8 bases and J by 6 bases; unmatched bases: 6. The CDR3 here is CASQTGTGNEQFF. The CDR3 DNA reads TGTGCCAGCCAGACAGGGACAGGCAATGAGCAGTTCTTC. Complete variable domain (other parts from reference TRBV28 and TRBJ2-1): DVKVTQSSRYLVKRTGEKVFLECVQDMDHENMFWYRQDPGLGLRLIYFSYDVKMKEKGDIPEGYSVSREKKERFSLILESASTNQTSMYLCASQTGTGNEQFFGPGTRLTVL.

The rearrangement joins TRBV11-3 to TRBJ1-2; D ambiguous. CDR1 and CDR2 (germline): SGHNT, YENEEA. Between the trimmed V and J ends, which lost 5 bases and 6 bases, there was a span of 13 bases. This CDR3 spans 13 amino acids. CDR3 sequence (DNA): TGTGCCAGCAGCCATCTGACACTTGATGGCTACACCTTC. This codes for CASSHLTLDGYTF.

A few counts support this clone. V usage is TRBV5-1 and J usage is TRBJ1-1; a possible D gene is TRBD1 (6 bases). The CDR3 covers 11 residues. V lost 7 bases and J 6 bases, leaving 10 bases between the germline ends. The germline gives CDR1 SGHRS, CDR2 YFSETQ. The CDR3 sequence: CASEGGAEAFF. The CDR3 DNA is TGCGCCAGCGAAGGGGGGGCTGAAGCTTTCTTT.

This clone was counted a few times. This rearrangement joins TRBV6-6 to TRBJ1-6, with unresolved D. The germline gives CDR1 MNHNY, CDR2 SVGAGI (reference sequence). Trimming shortened V by 4 bases and J by 3 bases, and 10 bases separated the two germline ends. This CDR3 has 15 residues. The CDR3 bases are TGTGCCAGCAGTTTAGCAACCGACTATAATTCACCCCTCCACTTT. Translated, it gives CASSLATDYNSPLHF.

The CDR3 bases are TGTGCCAGCAGTGGCTTGGGAGGGCTCAATTCACCCCTCCACTTT. Protein sequence: CASSGLGGLNSPLHF. The V call is TRBV2, the J call TRBJ1-6; D unresolved. V lost 4 bases and J lost 7, with 14 bases in between. The V gene's germline CDR1 is SNHLY and CDR2 FYNNEI. The CDR3 is 15 amino acids.

Only a few counts were recorded for this clone. V usage is TRBV10-3 and J usage is TRBJ1-2; D not certain. The length of the CDR3 is 15 residues. V lost 7 bases and J 2 bases, leaving 17 bases between the germline ends. The germline V gene encodes CDR1 ENHRY and CDR2 SYGVKD. In DNA, the CDR3 is TGTGCCATCAATCCTCAGGTGTCCCAAAACTATGGCTACACCTTC. Protein: CAINPQVSQNYGYTF.

This clone was detected a few times. This chain connects TRBV9 to TRBJ1-2; D is unresolved. Per germline, CDR1 SGDLS and CDR2 YYNGEE. The CDR3 is made up of 12 amino acids. V dropped 3 bases and J dropped 6 bases, with 9 bases sitting between them. CDR3 loop: CASSGGLDGYTF. For the CDR3, the DNA is TGTGCCAGCAGCGGCGGTCTGGATGGCTACACCTTC.

V and J are TRBV4-1 and TRBJ2-7; TRBD2 matches at 7 bases. V lost 6 bases and J lost 4; bases outside the gene matches: 12. Germline CDR1 is MGHRA and CDR2 is YSYEKL. This CDR3 comprises 15 residues. As DNA, the CDR3 is TGCGCCAGCAGGCAGACGGGCGGGAGCCGGTACGAGCAGTACTTC. Translating it yields CASRQTGGSRYEQYF.

The V call is TRBV5-1, the J call TRBJ2-2; no clear D gene. V lost 2 bases, J lost 3 bases, and 11 bases lay in between. The CDR3 extends over 15 amino acids. Looked up from germline, CDR1 is SGHRS and CDR2 is YFSETQ. This CDR3 is CASSFSGLDTGELFF. In DNA form, the CDR3 reads TGCGCCAGCAGCTTCTCCGGGTTGGACACCGGGGAGCTGTTTTTT.

This clone was seen only a few times. The chain recombines TRBV28 with TRBJ1-2; D ambiguous. The V gene lost 2 bases and the J gene lost 7 bases, with 11 bases spanning the gap. Looked up from germline, CDR1 is MDHEN and CDR2 is SYDVKM. The CDR3 sequence is 13 residues long. Here the CDR3 DNA reads TGTGCCAGCAGTTTAACCCAGAGCGTTGGCTACACCTTC. Protein sequence: CASSLTQSVGYTF.

This clone appeared a few times. The chain links TRBV29-1 to TRBJ2-3, with TRBD2 matching 9 bases. This CDR3 has 15 residues. V was pared by 7 bases and J by 4 bases, with 12 bases of the junction left unmatched. CDR1 is SQVTM and CDR2 is ANQGSEA in the germline V gene. CDR3 DNA: TGCAGCGCCCCTTGGCGAGCGGGAGGCTCAGATACGCAGTATTTT. Translated: CSAPWRAGGSDTQYF.

This clone was counted only a few times. The CDR3 spells CASSPSVTGNTIYF. The CDR3 region has the DNA TGTGCCAGCTCACCATCAGTCACTGGAAACACCATATATTTT. The V gene is TRBV18, the J gene TRBJ1-3; D not certain. V gave up 2 bases and J gave up 2 bases, with 7 bases separating them. CDR1 and CDR2 from the germline V gene are KGHSH and LQKENI. The CDR3 sequence is 14 residues long.

This clone was recorded a few times. The chain links TRBV10-3 to TRBJ2-3; D ambiguous. V was pared by 10 bases and J by 0 bases, with 5 bases between. The CDR3 is 11 amino acids. The germline V gene encodes CDR1 ENHRY and CDR2 SYGVKD. The DNA for the CDR3 is TGTGCCACTGCGAGCACAGATACGCAGTATTTT. This gives the protein CATASTDTQYF.

V usage is TRBV5-6 and J usage is TRBJ2-7; the match to TRBD1 covers 7 bases. Germline CDR1 is SGHDT and CDR2 is YYEEEE. Losses at the gene ends were 4 bases for V and 0 bases for J; bases not matched to a gene: 7. The CDR3 sequence is 15 residues long. Written as DNA, the CDR3 is TGTGCCAGCAGCGAGGGACAGCTTAGCTCCTACGAGCAGTACTTC. Amino acids: CASSEGQLSSYEQYF.

V gene TRBV4-3 combines with J gene TRBJ2-2; D is undetermined. V gave up 0 bases and J gave up 4 bases, with 12 bases separating them. CDR3 length: 16 amino acids. Germline CDR1 and CDR2: LGHNA and YSLEER. The CDR3 protein is CASSQEVSTPTGELFF. CDR3 nucleotide sequence: TGCGCCAGCAGCCAAGAGGTCTCGACTCCCACCGGGGAGCTGTTTTTT.

The chain carries TRBV28 and TRBJ1-1, with TRBD1 matching over 10 bases. The ends lost 7 bases at V and 4 bases at J; junction bases unmatched: 9. The CDR3 totals 15 residues. The V gene's germline CDR1 is MDHEN and CDR2 SYDVKM. The CDR3 nucleotides read TGTGCCAGCACTCCGGGGGGGACAGGGGTCACTGAAGCTTTCTTT. Translated: CASTPGGTGVTEAFF.

The sample holds a few counts of this clone. In DNA form, the CDR3 reads TGTGCCAGCAGCTTTACAGGCCCAAAATACGAGCAGTACTTC. Amino acid sequence: CASSFTGPKYEQYF. The V call is TRBV11-3, the J call TRBJ2-7, with D possibly being TRBD1 (5 bases). This CDR3 comprises 14 residues. Germline V gene sequence: CDR1 SGHNT, CDR2 YENEEA. V was trimmed by 3 bases and J by 4 bases, leaving 13 bases between them.

This clone was detected only a few times. This CDR3 reads CATSRAGGSYEQYF. The DNA for the CDR3 is TGTGCCACCAGCAGGGCGGGAGGCTCCTACGAGCAGTACTTC. V usage is TRBV15 and J usage is TRBJ2-7; 8 positions match TRBD2. Germline V gene data show CDR1 as LNHNV and CDR2 as YYDKDF (reference sequence). The length of the CDR3 is 14 residues. V shed 3 bases, J shed 0 bases, and the junction held 1 base outside the gene matches.

This clone was counted a few times. CDR3 amino acids: CSAGPGNTIYF. As DNA, the CDR3 is TGCAGTGCTGGCCCCGGAAACACCATATATTTT. The chain uses TRBV20-1 and TRBJ1-3; no clear D. The V gene lost 5 bases and the J gene lost 4 bases, with 6 bases spanning the gap. Germline V CDR1 and CDR2: DFQATT, SNEGSKA (reference sequence). The CDR3 loop spans 11 amino acids.

This chain uses TRBV19 with TRBJ1-1; D gene unclear. Germline assignment: CDR1 LNHDA and CDR2 SQIVND (reference sequence). V was pared by 5 bases and J by 0 bases, with 7 bases between. The CDR3 consists of 13 residues. CDR3 in DNA: TGTGCCAGTAGTTATGGGCTGAACACTGAAGCTTTCTTT. This sequence encodes CASSYGLNTEAFF. The entire variable domain, with the rest obtained from reference TRBV19 and TRBJ1-1, is as follows: DGGITQSPKYLFRKEGQNVTLSCEQNLNHDAMYWYRQDPGQGLRLIYYSQIVNDFQKGDIAEGYSVSREKKESFPLTVTSAQKNPTAFYLCASSYGLNTEAFFGQGTRLTVV.

The chain links TRBV7-2 to TRBJ2-5; TRBD2 matches at 12 bases. Germline V gene data show CDR1 as SGHTA and CDR2 as FQGNSA. With V trimmed by 4 bases and J by 7 bases, 10 bases remained unmatched. This CDR3 comprises 16 residues. CDR3 residues: CASSSSRLAGAWTQYF. In nucleotides, the CDR3 is TGTGCCAGCAGCTCTTCTAGACTAGCGGGGGCCTGGACCCAGTACTTC.

The genes are TRBV4-3 and TRBJ1-1; D remains ambiguous. Germline V gene sequence: CDR1 LGHNA, CDR2 YSLEER. Trimming cost V 6 bases and J 0 bases, with 8 bases left between them. The CDR3 spans 13 residues. The CDR3 loop reads CASRRYMNTEAFF. In DNA form, the CDR3 reads TGCGCCAGCAGGCGTTATATGAACACTGAAGCTTTCTTT.

The chain recombines TRBV6-6 with TRBJ1-3; D gene uncertain. V was clipped by 4 bases and J by 3 bases, with 13 bases between them. Germline CDR1 and CDR2: MNHNY and SVGAGI (reference sequence). The CDR3 contains 15 residues. The CDR3 loop is CASSSRVLGGNTIYF. The CDR3, as DNA: TGTGCCAGCAGTTCCCGGGTTCTAGGTGGAAACACCATATATTTT.

The chain joins TRBV6-5 to TRBJ1-5, with 9 nucleotides matching TRBD1. CDR1 and CDR2 (germline): MNHEY, SVGAGI. With V trimmed by 7 bases and J by 7 bases, 11 bases remained unmatched. This CDR3 is built from 15 residues. This chain's CDR3 is CASKNSQGAGQPQHF. As DNA, the CDR3 is TGTGCCAGCAAAAACTCACAGGGGGCCGGGCAGCCCCAGCATTTT.